The clone carrying this TCR beta chain was counted a few times. Antigen: not known. With a J-beta primer mix and a sample-barcoded 5' primer, a second PCR ran 7 to 11 cycles. Every molecule of cDNA carried a tag from a template-switch adaptor with 12 random nucleotides. Each CDR3 protein gets one entry after TCRdb re-called the 5' RACE reads with MiXCR. The sample records roughly 700,000 distinct CDR3 sequences, about half being singletons. Germline lookup yields CDR1 SGHAT and CDR2 FQNNGV. The CDR3 consists of 15 residues. V was trimmed by 0 bases and J by 8 bases, leaving 16 bases between them. This sample is drawn from a study of blood T cells in healthy people across ages. Study results and caveats: Strong correlation linked observed beta diversity and percent naive T cells.

This TCR came from a woman aged 55 to 70 in good health. Sequenced sample: blood. The genes are TRBV11-2 and TRBJ1-2; D unclear. CDR3: CASSLDWTGAIGYTF. CDR3 DNA: TGTGCCAGCAGCTTAGATTGGACGGGAGCGATAGGCTACACCTTC.